This TCR beta chain was profiled in a study of Ad26.COV2.S vaccination and SARS-CoV-2 variants. Treatment described: 15 to 20 received Ad26.COV2.S at low or high dose, single or two shots; 5 received placebo; per-sample allocation not given. Sampling was done on day 63 after the first vaccine or placebo injection. In Boston, an adult donor aged 18-55 years took part. Built on an Ad26 vector, the vaccine expressed Wuhan-strain SARS-CoV-2 spike. The data were produced by immunoSEQ multiplex PCR, yet TCRdb's version contains in-frame clones alone and is incomplete. The sample includes hundreds of thousands of clones, 80% to 90% of them seen just once. Germline V gives CDR1 LNHNV, CDR2 YYDKDF (reference sequence). This CDR3 is built from 19 residues. Unmatched junction bases numbered 14, after V lost 0 bases and J lost 4 bases.

This receptor was taken from a person between 18 and 65 years old who received the Ad26.COV2.S COVID-19 vaccine or a placebo. The chain joins TRBV15 to TRBJ2-3; TRBD2 matches 9 bases. Sequences were derived from peripheral blood, sampled in a trial of Ad26.COV2.S vaccine versus placebo. CDR3 protein: CATSRDSVYGGRAADTQYF. The CDR3 DNA sequence: TGTGCCACCAGCAGAGATAGTGTGTACGGCGGGAGGGCCGCAGATACGCAGTATTTT.